This T cell receptor beta chain was observed in a study of blood T cell repertoires in COVID-19. As for the study in general: Acute and convalescent COVID-19 samples came from the United States, Italy and Spain.

The germline CDR1 and CDR2 sequences are LNHNV and YYDKDF (reference sequence). The junction had 7 bases not matched to a gene; V was cut back by 2 bases and J by 2 bases. The CDR3 spans 16 residues. Only in-frame clones appear in the TCRdb table, and some are missing; sequencing was by immunoSEQ multiplex PCR. This repertoire shows some 170,000 clones, 85% found once; its top ten account for 6.2%. The specimen sequenced was PBMCs or T cells enriched from blood (not recorded which). This rearrangement joins TRBV15 to TRBJ1-1, with 8 bases identical to TRBD1. The TCR sequence derives from a man aged 35-49 years who had recovered from COVID-19. The CDR3 region has the DNA TGTGCCACCAGCAGAACCATAACAGGGGGAAACACTGAAGCTTTCTTT. Its protein is CATSRTITGGNTEAFF.